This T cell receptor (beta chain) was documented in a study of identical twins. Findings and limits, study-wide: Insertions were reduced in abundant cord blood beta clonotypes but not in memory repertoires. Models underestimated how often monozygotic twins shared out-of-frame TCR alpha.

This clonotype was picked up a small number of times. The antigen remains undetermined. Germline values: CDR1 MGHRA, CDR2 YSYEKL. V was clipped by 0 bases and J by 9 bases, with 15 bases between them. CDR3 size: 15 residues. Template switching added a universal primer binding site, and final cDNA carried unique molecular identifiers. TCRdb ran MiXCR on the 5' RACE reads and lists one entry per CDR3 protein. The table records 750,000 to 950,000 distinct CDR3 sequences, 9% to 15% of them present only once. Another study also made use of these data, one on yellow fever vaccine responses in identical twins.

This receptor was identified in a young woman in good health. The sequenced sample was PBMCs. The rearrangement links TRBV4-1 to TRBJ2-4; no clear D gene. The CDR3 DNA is TGCGCCAGCAGCCAAGATCAGTTGCCAACTGGCATTCAGTACTTC. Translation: CASSQDQLPTGIQYF.